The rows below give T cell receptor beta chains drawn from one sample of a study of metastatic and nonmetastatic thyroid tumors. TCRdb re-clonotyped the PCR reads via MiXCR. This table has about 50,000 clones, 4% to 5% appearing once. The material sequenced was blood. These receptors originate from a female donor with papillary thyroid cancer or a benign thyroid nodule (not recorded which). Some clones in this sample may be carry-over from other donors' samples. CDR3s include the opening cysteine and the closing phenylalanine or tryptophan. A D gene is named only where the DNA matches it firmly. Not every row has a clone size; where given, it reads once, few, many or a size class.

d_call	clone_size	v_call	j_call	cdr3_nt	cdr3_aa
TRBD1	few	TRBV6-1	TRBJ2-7	TGTGCCAGCAGCAGAACCGGGACAGCCTCAGAGATCTCCTACGAGCAGTACTTC	CASSRTGTASEISYEQYF
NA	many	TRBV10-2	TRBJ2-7	TGCGCCAGCAGTGGTGTTGTAGGGTCATACGAGCAGTACTTC	CASSGVVGSYEQYF
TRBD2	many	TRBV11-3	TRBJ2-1	TGTGCCAGCAGCTTATGGACTAGCGGAGCAGACAATGAGCAGTTCTTC	CASSLWTSGADNEQFF
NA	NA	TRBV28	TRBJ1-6	TGTGCCAGCAGTTTGGGGAGGGGGAATTCACCCCTCCACTTT	CASSLGRGNSPLHF
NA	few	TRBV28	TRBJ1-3	TGTGCCAGCAGCGCGGATTCCTCTGGAAACACCATATATTTT	CASSADSSGNTIYF
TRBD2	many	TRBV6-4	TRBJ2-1	TGTGCCAGCAGTGAGGGACTAGCGGGCGCCAATGAGCAGTTCTTC	CASSEGLAGANEQFF
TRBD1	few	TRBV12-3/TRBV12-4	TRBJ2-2	TGTGCCAGCAGTTTTGGACAGGGGGACACCGGGGAGCTGTTTTTT	CASSFGQGDTGELFF
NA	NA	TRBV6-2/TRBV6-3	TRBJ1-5	TGTGCCAGCAGTTACTCGATACTGGATCAGCCCCAGCATTTT	CASSYSILDQPQHF
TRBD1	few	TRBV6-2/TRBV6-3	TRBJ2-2	TGTGCCAGCAGTTACTCGACAGGGGCCGGGGAGCTGTTTTTT	CASSYSTGAGELFF
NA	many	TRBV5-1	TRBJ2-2	TGCGCCAGCAGCTTGAACAGTGCGAACACCGGGGAGCTGTTTTTT	CASSLNSANTGELFF
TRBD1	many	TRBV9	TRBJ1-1	TGTGCCAGCAGCGTTTCAGCGACAGGGGGCGAGGCCACTGAAGCTTTCTTT	CASSVSATGGEATEAFF
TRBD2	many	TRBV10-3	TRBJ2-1	TGTGCCATCAGGGGAGCGGGGACTAGCGGTTTAACGTGGAATGAGCAGTTCTTC	CAIRGAGTSGLTWNEQFF
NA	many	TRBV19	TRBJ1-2	TGTGCCAGTAGTATGGGGGCCGGCCTCCCCTATGGCTACACCTTC	CASSMGAGLPYGYTF
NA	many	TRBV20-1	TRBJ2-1	TGCAGTGCTAGGGACTTCGACAATGAGCAGTTCTTC	CSARDFDNEQFF
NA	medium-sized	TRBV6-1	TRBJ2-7	TGTGCCAGCATTGGGGCCAATATGGGCGTCTACGAGCAGTACTTC	CASIGANMGVYEQYF
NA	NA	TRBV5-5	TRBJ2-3	TGTGCCAGCAGCTTTACCCCAACTGACTGGCTCACAGATACGCAGTATTTT	CASSFTPTDWLTDTQYF
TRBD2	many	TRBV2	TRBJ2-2	TGTGCCAGCAGCCGGACGGGACTAGGATTAACCGGGGAGCTGTTTTTT	CASSRTGLGLTGELFF
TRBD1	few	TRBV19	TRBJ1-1	TGTGCCAGTAGTGTACGACAGGGGGCCGCACTGAACACTGAAGCTTTCTTT	CASSVRQGAALNTEAFF
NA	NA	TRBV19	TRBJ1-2	TGTGCCAGTAATCACAAACGGGACGACGCCTATGGCTACACCTTC	CASNHKRDDAYGYTF
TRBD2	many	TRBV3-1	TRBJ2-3	TGTGCCAGCAGCTCCGGGACTAGCGGGGTCACAGATACGCAGTATTTT	CASSSGTSGVTDTQYF
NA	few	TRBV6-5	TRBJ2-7	TGTGCCAGCAGTTACTCGAAGGTGTCGCACTACGAGCAGTACTTC	CASSYSKVSHYEQYF
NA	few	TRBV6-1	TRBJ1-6	TGTACCACCAGGCTCGCAGGCGCACCTAATTCACCCCTCCACTTT	CTTRLAGAPNSPLHF
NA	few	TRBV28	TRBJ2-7	TGTGCCAGCAGTTATCATTCCTACGAGCAGTACTTC	CASSYHSYEQYF
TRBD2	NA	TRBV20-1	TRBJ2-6	TGCAGTGCTAGAGATAGTACTAGCGGGATTGGGGCCAACGTCCTGACTTTC	CSARDSTSGIGANVLTF
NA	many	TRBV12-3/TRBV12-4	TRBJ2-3	TGTGCCAGCAGTTTACAGTCGGAGGGGACAGATACGCAGTATTTT	CASSLQSEGTDTQYF
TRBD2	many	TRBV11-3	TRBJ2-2	TGTGCCAGCAGCTTAGAGGGACTAGTTGGGTCGAACACCGGGGAGCTGTTTTTT	CASSLEGLVGSNTGELFF
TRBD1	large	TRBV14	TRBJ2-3	TGTGCCAGCAGCCAAGTGGGGACAGGCCCAGATACGCAGTATTTT	CASSQVGTGPDTQYF
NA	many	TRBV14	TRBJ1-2	TGTGCCAGCAGCCAAAACAGTAACAACTATGGCTACACCTTC	CASSQNSNNYGYTF
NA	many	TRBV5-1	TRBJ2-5	TGCGCCAGCAGCTTTTTGGAAGAGACCCAGTACTTC	CASSFLEETQYF
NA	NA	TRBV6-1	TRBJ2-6	TGTGCCAGCAGCCCGGCCGACTACTCTGGGAACAACGTCCTGGCTTTC	CASSPADYSGNNVLAF
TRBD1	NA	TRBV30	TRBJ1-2	TGTGCCTGGAAAAATAAAGGGGGCAACTATGGCTACACCTTC	CAWKNKGGNYGYTF
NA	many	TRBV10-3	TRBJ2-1	TGTGCCATCAGTGACCTCTCACAGGGACCAAAGAATGAGCAGTTCTTC	CAISDLSQGPKNEQFF
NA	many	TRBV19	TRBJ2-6	TGTGCCAGTAGTATTGACAAGAGCTCTGGGGCCAACGTCCTGACTTTC	CASSIDKSSGANVLTF
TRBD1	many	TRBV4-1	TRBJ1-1	TGCGCCAGCAGCCCTAGACAGGGATGGAACACTGAAGCTTTCTTT	CASSPRQGWNTEAFF
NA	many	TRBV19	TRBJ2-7	TGTGCCAGTAGTCGCGGATCTAATCCTCTCTACGAGCAGTACTTC	CASSRGSNPLYEQYF
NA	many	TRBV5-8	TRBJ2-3	TGTGCCAGCAGCTTGGCCTTCACAGATACGCAGTATTTT	CASSLAFTDTQYF
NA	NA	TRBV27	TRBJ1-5	TGTGCCAGCAGTTTCCAGGCTCATAGCAATCAGCCCCAGCATTTT	CASSFQAHSNQPQHF
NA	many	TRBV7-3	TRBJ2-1	TGTGCCAGCAGCTTGAGCCTCGGTGAGCAGTTCTTC	CASSLSLGEQFF
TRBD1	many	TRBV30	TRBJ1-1	TGTGCCTGGAGTCTCGGGTGGGACAGCCGAAACGACACTGAAGCTCTCTTT	CAWSLGWDSRNDTEALF
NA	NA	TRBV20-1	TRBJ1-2	TGCATTGCTAGAGTTGGTATTGGACATGGGGGCTACACCTTC	CIARVGIGHGGYTF
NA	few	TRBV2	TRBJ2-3	TGTGCCAGCAGTGAACAGGGGACGGATACGCAGTATTTT	CASSEQGTDTQYF
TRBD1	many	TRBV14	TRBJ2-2	TGTGCCAGCAGCCAAGAATTGTTCCGGGACAGGGGAACCGGGGAGCTGTTTTTT	CASSQELFRDRGTGELFF
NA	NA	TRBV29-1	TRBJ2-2	TGCAGCGTCCCATCCGCGGGGACCGGGGAGCTGTTCTTT	CSVPSAGTGELFF
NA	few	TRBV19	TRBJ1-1	TGTGCCAGTAGTATAGTTCTGTCAGTCCGACCAGGAGGGGTTGAAGCTTTCTTT	CASSIVLSVRPGGVEAFF
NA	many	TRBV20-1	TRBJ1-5	TGCAGTGCGACCGCTGGAATAGAAACTAGCAATCAGCCCCAGCATTTT	CSATAGIETSNQPQHF
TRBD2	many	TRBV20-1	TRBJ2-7	TGCAGTGCTTCACGGACTAGCGGGGCCTCCTACGAGCAGTACTTC	CSASRTSGASYEQYF
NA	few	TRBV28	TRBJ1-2	TGTGCCAGCAGGGGTGGCTACACCTTC	CASRGGYTF
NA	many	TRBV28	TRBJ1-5	TGTGCCAGCAGTCCGCCGGGGGTTCAGCCCCAGCATTTT	CASSPPGVQPQHF
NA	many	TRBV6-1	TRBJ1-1	TGTGCCAGCATGAGCACTGAAGCTTTCTTT	CASMSTEAFF
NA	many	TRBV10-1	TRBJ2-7	TGCGCCAGCAGTGATGTAAGTTCCTACGAGCAGTACTTC	CASSDVSSYEQYF
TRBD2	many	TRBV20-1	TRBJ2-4	TGCAGTGCTTCGGGACTAGCGGGAGGGAGGGAAAACATTCAGTACTTC	CSASGLAGGRENIQYF
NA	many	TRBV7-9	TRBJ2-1	TGTGCCAGCAGCCCGGTTCTAGCCTACAATGAGCAGTTCTTC	CASSPVLAYNEQFF
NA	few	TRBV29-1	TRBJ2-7	TGCAGCGTTGAGTACCCATTCGGCTCCTACGAGCAGCACTTC	CSVEYPFGSYEQHF
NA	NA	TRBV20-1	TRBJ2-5	TGCGGTGCGCGGACCGTCAAAGAGACCCAGTACTTC	CGARTVKETQYF